Below are 29 T cell receptor beta chains sequenced from a single sample in a study of blood T cell repertoires in COVID-19. Generated by immunoSEQ multiplex PCR, the TCRdb table keeps only in-frame clones and is missing some. The sample consists of about 170,000 clones, approximately 91% of them appearing once. Material: PBMCs or T cells enriched from blood (not recorded which). These TCRs come from a woman under 30 who had recovered from COVID-19.

CDR3 sequence: CASTPLTSGRVDAQFF. The CDR3 DNA is TGTGCCAGCACCCCTCTCACTAGCGGGAGGGTCGACGCGCAGTTCTTC. The chain combines TRBV27 with TRBJ2-1; 13 nucleotides line up with TRBD2. The CDR3 totals 16 residues. V was pared by 7 bases and J by 12 bases, with 15 bases of the junction left unmatched. Germline-derived CDR1 and CDR2 are MNHEY and SMNVEV (reference sequence).

The gene calls are TRBV4-3 and TRBJ2-7; weak D call: TRBD1 (5 bases). V was pared by 2 bases and J by 4 bases, with 9 bases between. The germline V gene encodes CDR1 LGHNA and CDR2 YSLEER. This CDR3 is built from 13 residues. The CDR3 is CASSQSPGYEQYF. Written as DNA, the CDR3 is TGCGCCAGCAGCCAATCCCCAGGGTACGAGCAGTACTTC.

J is TRBJ2-1 and V is TRBV10-1; TRBD2 aligns across 7 bases. With V trimmed by 5 bases and J by 9 bases, 7 bases remained unmatched. The CDR3 runs to 13 residues. Germline CDR1 reads WNHNN; CDR2 reads SYGVQD (reference sequence). The CDR3 DNA reads TGCGCCAGCAGTCGAGCGGGATCGGGTGAGCAGTTCTTC. Amino acids: CASSRAGSGEQFF.

This clone was recorded once. CDR3 sequence reads: CASSVVGASYEQYF. The DNA of the CDR3 is TGTGCCAGCAGCGTAGTTGGGGCTTCCTACGAGCAGTACTTC. J is TRBJ2-7 and V is TRBV9; D may be TRBD1 (5 bases). V was shortened by 0 bases and J by 1 base, with 8 bases between the two germline ends. The CDR3 runs 14 residues. Per germline, CDR1 SGDLS and CDR2 YYNGEE.

This chain connects TRBV28 to TRBJ2-2, with 9 bases fitting TRBD2. This CDR3 region has 15 residues. Trimming cost V 6 bases and J 4 bases; bases outside gene matches: 6. Germline V gives CDR1 MDHEN, CDR2 SYDVKM. The CDR3 sequence: CASRTAGGRTGELFF. The DNA for the CDR3 is TGTGCCAGCAGAACAGCGGGAGGTCGCACCGGGGAGCTGTTTTTT.

This rearrangement joins TRBV15 to TRBJ1-3; 10 bases agree with TRBD1. The junction had 2 bases not matched to a gene; V was cut back by 4 bases and J by 2 bases. CDR1 is LNHNV and CDR2 is YYDKDF in the germline V gene (reference sequence). This CDR3 region has 15 residues. CDR3 in DNA: TGTGCCACCAGCATTGACAGGGGGCCTGGAAACACCATATATTTT. This gives the protein CATSIDRGPGNTIYF.

The chain uses TRBV16 and TRBJ2-1, with TRBD1 matching 7 bases. Trimming took 3 bases from V and 2 from J; bases not matched to a gene: 4. Per germline, CDR1 KGHSY and CDR2 FQNENV. CDR3 length: 15 residues. The CDR3 here is CASSQGTGAYNEQFF. The CDR3 DNA sequence: TGTGCCAGCAGCCAGGGTACAGGGGCCTACAATGAGCAGTTCTTC. Full variable domain (rest looked up from reference TRBV16 and TRBJ2-1): GEEVAQTPKHLVRGEGQKAKLYCAPIKGHSYVFWYQQVLKNEFKFLISFQNENVFDETGMPKERFSAKCLPNSPCSLEIQATKLEDSAVYFCASSQGTGAYNEQFFGPGTRLTVL.

This chain uses TRBV29-1 with TRBJ1-1; 8 bases agree with TRBD1. J was trimmed by 4 bases and V by 5 bases; bases with no gene match: 3. Germline CDR1 SQVTM, CDR2 ANQGSEA. The CDR3 runs 12 residues. In DNA, the CDR3 is TGCAGCGTTCGGACAGGGACCACTGAAGCTTTCTTT. Residues: CSVRTGTTEAFF.

The gene calls are TRBV18 and TRBJ2-3; perhaps TRBD1 as D (6 bases). The CDR3 totals 17 residues. V was cut by 1 base and J by 3 bases, with 17 bases left in between. CDR1 and CDR2 (germline): KGHSH, LQKENI. For the CDR3, the DNA is TGTGCCAGCTCACCACTCGCTCCAAAGGGGGAGACAGATACGCAGTATTTT. Protein: CASSPLAPKGETDTQYF.

The chain couples TRBV12-5 to TRBJ1-5; 7 nucleotides agree with TRBD1. The CDR3 covers 15 residues. V lost 6 bases, J lost 1 base, and 6 bases stayed unmatched. CDR1 is LGHNT and CDR2 is FRNRAP in the germline V gene. Here the CDR3 reads CASGPRGRSNQPQHF. CDR3 bases: TGTGCTAGTGGCCCGAGGGGGCGAAGCAATCAGCCCCAGCATTTT.

V is TRBV27 and J is TRBJ2-1, with 7 bases matching TRBD2. CDR1 MNHEY and CDR2 SMNVEV come from the germline V gene (reference sequence). The ends lost 8 bases at V and 1 base at J; junction bases unmatched: 2. The CDR3 sequence is 13 residues long. The DNA of the CDR3 is TGTGCCAGCTGGGGAGGGTCCTACAATGAGCAGTTCTTC. It codes for CASWGGSYNEQFF.

This sequence joins TRBV7-3 and TRBJ1-6; weak D call: TRBD1 (6 bases). V was cut by 9 bases and J by 7 bases, with 16 bases left in between. The CDR3 has 14 residues. From germline, CDR1 is SGHTA and CDR2 FQGTGA. CDR3 in DNA: TGTGCCAGGGGAGGGGGATCGGGAAATTCACCCCTCCACTTT. It encodes CARGGGSGNSPLHF.

The chain uses TRBV7-2 and TRBJ2-1, with D perhaps TRBD2 (6 bases). CDR3 length: 17 amino acids. CDR1 is SGHTA and CDR2 is FQGNSA in the germline V gene. V lost 1 base and J lost 6, with 19 bases in between. CDR3 amino acids: CASSLVLLRDGGNEQFF. In DNA form, the CDR3 reads TGTGCCAGCAGCTTAGTGCTGTTGCGGGACGGGGGCAATGAGCAGTTCTTC.

The chain is built from TRBV2 and TRBJ2-7; 8 positions agree with TRBD1. The CDR3 is 14 amino acids. Germline trimming cut 7 bases from V and 7 bases from J; bases unmatched to any gene: 12. Germline V CDR1 and CDR2: SNHLY, FYNNEI. The CDR3 reads CASIRTGQGGEQYF. CDR3 coding DNA: TGTGCCAGCATTAGGACCGGACAGGGCGGAGAGCAGTACTTC.

The J gene is TRBJ2-5, the V gene TRBV27; 10 nucleotides match TRBD1. There are 14 residues in the CDR3. CDR1 is MNHEY and CDR2 is SMNVEV in the germline V gene (reference sequence). The V segment lost 9 bases and the J segment 2 bases; nucleotides outside the gene matches: 6. Written as DNA, the CDR3 is TGTGCCAGACCCGGGACAGGGGTACAAGAGACCCAGTACTTC. This codes for CARPGTGVQETQYF.

This chain connects TRBV4-3 to TRBJ2-3, with 7 bases aligning to TRBD2. Germline V gene sequence: CDR1 LGHNA, CDR2 YSLEER. There are 15 residues in the CDR3. Trimming took 6 bases from V and 2 from J; bases not matched to a gene: 8. This chain's CDR3 is CASSLTRDYTDTQYF. In DNA form, the CDR3 reads TGCGCCAGCAGTTTAACCCGGGACTACACAGATACGCAGTATTTT.

The chain recombines TRBV28 with TRBJ2-1; D perhaps matches TRBD1 (5 bases). Per germline, CDR1 MDHEN and CDR2 SYDVKM. Trimming removed 2 bases from V and 9 bases from J, with 14 bases in between. This CDR3 is 14 amino acids long. The CDR3 region has the DNA TGTGCCAGCAGTTTAGTATTGGGGCTCGGTGAGCAGTTCTTC. It yields the protein CASSLVLGLGEQFF.

The chain couples TRBV27 to TRBJ2-1, with 8 bases fitting TRBD1. Losses at the gene ends were 8 bases for V and 2 bases for J; bases not matched to a gene: 2. The CDR3 sequence is 13 residues long. CDR1 and CDR2 (germline): MNHEY, SMNVEV (reference sequence). In nucleotides, the CDR3 is TGTGCCAGCCGGACAGGGCCCTACAATGAGCAGTTCTTC. Amino acid sequence: CASRTGPYNEQFF.

The chain combines TRBV2 with TRBJ1-2; 8 positions match TRBD1. The CDR3 extends over 14 amino acids. CDR1 and CDR2 (germline): SNHLY, FYNNEI. With 7 bases clipped from V and 3 bases from J, the junction kept 7 bases outside the gene matches. The CDR3: CASKGTGDYYGYTF. CDR3 bases: TGTGCCAGCAAAGGGACAGGTGATTACTATGGCTACACCTTC.

The chain carries TRBV13 and TRBJ2-4; possible D gene TRBD1, 6 bases. The CDR3 totals 15 residues. V was trimmed by 3 bases and J by 1 base, leaving 10 bases between them. CDR1 is PRHDT, CDR2 FYEKMQ, per germline (reference sequence). CDR3 DNA: TGTGCCAGCAGCTTGAGGGGGTTTGCCAAAAACATTCAGTACTTC. Protein sequence: CASSLRGFAKNIQYF.

The chain couples TRBV12-3 or TRBV12-4 to TRBJ2-7, with D unresolved. Trimming stripped 6 bases from V and 2 bases from J, with 8 bases between. The CDR3 covers 12 residues. The CDR3 loop reads CASSPRPYEQYF. As DNA, the CDR3 is TGTGCCAGCAGCCCGAGGCCCTACGAGCAGTACTTC.

The chain employs TRBV6-5 and TRBJ2-1; 15 bases map to TRBD2. The J segment lost 8 bases and the V segment lost 2 bases, leaving 4 bases of the junction unmatched. Germline-derived CDR1 and CDR2 are MNHEY and SVGAGI. The CDR3 has 16 residues. The CDR3 nucleotides are TGTGCCAGCAGTTACAGGACTAGCGGGAGGGCCGATGAGCAGTTCTTC. As protein: CASSYRTSGRADEQFF.

In DNA form, the CDR3 reads TGTGCCTGGAGTAGAAAGGACAGGACTGTAGCTGGGGGGGCCAACGTCCTGACTTTC. Translated, it gives CAWSRKDRTVAGGANVLTF. This sequence joins TRBV30 and TRBJ2-6; 7 nucleotides line up with TRBD1. V lost 2 bases, J lost 4 bases, and 17 bases stayed unmatched. The CDR3 is made up of 19 amino acids. CDR1 is GTSNPN and CDR2 is SVGIG in the germline V gene (reference sequence). The full variable domain, completed using reference TRBV30 and TRBJ2-6, is SQTIHQWPATLVQPVGSPLSLECTVEGTSNPNLYWYRQAAGRGLQLLFYSVGIGQISSEVPQNLSASRPQDRQFILSSKKLLLSDSGFYLCAWSRKDRTVAGGANVLTFGAGSRLTVL.

This chain links TRBV5-1 with TRBJ2-2, with D unresolved. The CDR3 is 14 amino acids. V gave up 2 bases and J gave up 3 bases, with 8 bases separating them. Germline lookup yields CDR1 SGHRS and CDR2 YFSETQ. The CDR3 nucleotides read TGCGCCAGCAGCTTAGTACATTACACCGGGGAGCTGTTTTTT. Amino acids: CASSLVHYTGELFF.

The gene calls are TRBV25-1 and TRBJ2-1, with 9 bases lining up with TRBD1. Germline CDR1 is MGHDK and CDR2 is SYGVNS. J gave up 9 bases and V 0 bases, and 9 bases lay outside the gene matches. CDR3 size: 16 residues. The CDR3 DNA reads as TGTGCCAGCAGTGAATATACCGGACAGGGGCGTATTGAGCAGTTCTTC. Protein product: CASSEYTGQGRIEQFF.

The chain links TRBV19 to TRBJ2-3; 9 positions match TRBD2. The CDR3 runs to 19 residues. Germline V gives CDR1 LNHDA, CDR2 SQIVND (reference sequence). V lost 6 bases and J lost 4; bases outside the gene matches: 20. Here the CDR3 DNA reads TGTGCCAGTAGCCCCCGGAATGGCGGGAGGGAGAGGGCACCAGATACGCAGTATTTT. It encodes CASSPRNGGRERAPDTQYF.

This clone was observed a single time. The chain recombines TRBV5-1 with TRBJ2-5; perhaps TRBD1 as D (6 bases). Germline-derived CDR1 and CDR2 are SGHRS and YFSETQ. V was pared by 1 base and J by 5 bases, with 21 bases between. The CDR3 contains 17 residues. CDR3 nucleotides: TGCGCCAGCAGCTTGAGGTACGACTGGACAGCCACGGAGACCCAGTACTTC. This sequence encodes CASSLRYDWTATETQYF.

CDR3 residues: CASSRDRGTAEAFF. The CDR3 DNA sequence: TGTGCCAGCTCCCGGGACAGGGGTACCGCTGAAGCTTTCTTT. J is TRBJ1-1 and V is TRBV18, with 10 bases lining up with TRBD1. Per germline, CDR1 KGHSH and CDR2 LQKENI. With 6 bases clipped from V and 6 bases from J, the junction kept 7 bases outside the gene matches. The CDR3 loop spans 14 amino acids.

To note about this clone: A read error is likely, as this CDR3 ends without the conserved phenylalanine or tryptophan. The DNA is left out, because the CDR3 cannot be placed on it with certainty; the CDR3 is given as TCRdb lists it. CDR3 in amino acids: CASSCRPIGREAPE. The chain has TRBV7-2 and TRBJ2-7; the table gives TRBD2 as D, unverified against the DNA. In germline, CDR1 is SGHTA, CDR2 FQGNSA. The CDR3 length equals 14 residues, ends included.